The source of this TCR beta chain is a study of OX40 agonist ivuxolimab in advanced cancers. TCRdb's table, derived via immunoSEQ multiplex PCR, lists solely in-frame clones and lacks some. The data hold about 51,000 clones, with about 80% observed a single time. This TCR was sampled from an adult with an advanced solid tumor such as melanoma, head and neck, liver or kidney cancer. The sample here was CD4+ or CD8+ T cells sorted from blood, taken in a trial of the OX40 agonist ivuxolimab.

The CDR3 region has the DNA TGCGCCAGCAGCCAAGGTAGCAATCAGCCCCAGCATTTT. This encodes CASSQGSNQPQHF. The V call is TRBV4-1, the J call TRBJ1-5; D is undetermined. Germline V gene data show CDR1 as MGHRA and CDR2 as YSYEKL. V lost 1 base and J 0 bases, leaving 1 base between the germline ends. The CDR3 contains 13 residues.